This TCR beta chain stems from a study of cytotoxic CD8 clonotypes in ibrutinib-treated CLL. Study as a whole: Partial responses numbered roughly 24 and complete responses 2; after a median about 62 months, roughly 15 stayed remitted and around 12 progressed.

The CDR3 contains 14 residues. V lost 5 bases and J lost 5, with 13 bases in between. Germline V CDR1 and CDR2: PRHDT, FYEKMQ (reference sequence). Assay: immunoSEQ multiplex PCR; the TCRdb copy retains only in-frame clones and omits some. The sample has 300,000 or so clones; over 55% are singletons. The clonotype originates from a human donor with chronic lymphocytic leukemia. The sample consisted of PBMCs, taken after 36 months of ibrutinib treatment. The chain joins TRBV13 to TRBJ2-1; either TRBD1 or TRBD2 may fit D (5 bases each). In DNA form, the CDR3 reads TGTGCCAGCAGCCCCCTACGAGGGGACAATGAGCAGTTCTTC. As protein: CASSPLRGDNEQFF.